A selection of T cell receptor beta chains follows, all from one sample in a study of blood T cell repertoires in COVID-19. This table comes from immunoSEQ multiplex PCR, and its TCRdb copy is limited to in-frame clones, with some not included. The table has roughly 310,000 clones, approximately 87% seen once; the top ten hold 2.5% to 3.5%. Material: peripheral blood. These receptors all stem from a woman aged 25 to 45 with COVID-19, enrolled during active disease. The CDR3 runs from the conserved cysteine through the conserved F or W. The D gene is left open where the match is weak. A row's size may be missing; if present it is once, few, many or a size class.

D gene	V gene	clone size	J gene	CDR3 protein	CDR3 DNA
TRBD1	TRBV5-4	once	TRBJ2-7	CASSRGTGRTYEQYF	TGTGCCAGCAGTAGAGGGACAGGGCGTACCTACGAGCAGTACTTC
TRBD1	TRBV6-2/TRBV6-3	.	TRBJ1-5	CASSYYLSPGQGDNQPQHF	TGTGCCAGCAGTTACTACCTCTCGCCGGGACAGGGGGACAATCAGCCCCAGCATTTT
TRBD1	TRBV5-1	.	TRBJ2-3	CASSLGDRASTDTQYF	TGCGCCAGCAGCTTGGGGGACAGGGCTAGCACAGATACGCAGTATTTT
TRBD1	TRBV15	.	TRBJ2-1	CATSVDRASSYNEQFF	TGTGCCACCAGCGTAGACAGGGCGAGCTCCTACAATGAGCAGTTCTTC
TRBD2	TRBV19	.	TRBJ2-1	CASRRTRSYNEQFF	TGTGCCAGTAGGAGGACTAGATCCTACAATGAGCAGTTCTTC
TRBD2	TRBV7-3	few	TRBJ2-3	CASSLNPSGSTDTQYF	TGTGCCAGCAGCTTAAACCCTAGCGGGAGCACAGATACGCAGTATTTT
.	TRBV6-5	once	TRBJ1-2	CASSPRQLSGYTF	TGTGCCAGCAGCCCAAGACAGCTTTCTGGCTACACCTTC
TRBD2	TRBV4-2	once	TRBJ2-5	CASSQGLAGPQETQYF	TGTGCCAGCAGCCAAGGACTAGCGGGTCCACAAGAGACCCAGTACTTC
.	TRBV20-1	.	TRBJ1-2	CSFPADGYTF	TGCAGTTTTCCCGCGGATGGCTACACCTTC
.	TRBV28	.	TRBJ1-5	CASSTNRVSNQPQHF	TGTGCCAGCAGCACTAACAGGGTTAGCAATCAGCCCCAGCATTTT
.	TRBV10-1	.	TRBJ1-3	CASSRSTGNTIYF	TGCGCCAGCAGCCGGTCCACTGGAAACACCATATATTTT
TRBD1	TRBV5-5	.	TRBJ2-2	CASSLIGQGTGELFF	TGTGCCAGCAGCTTGATCGGACAGGGGACCGGGGAGCTGTTTTTT
.	TRBV12-3/TRBV12-4	.	TRBJ1-2	CASSLGQGAGYTF	TGTGCCAGCAGTTTAGGTCAGGGTGCCGGCTACACCTTC
.	TRBV24-1	.	TRBJ1-2	CATSAGNAAVYGYTF	TGTGCCACCAGTGCGGGTAATGCTGCTGTCTATGGCTACACCTTC
TRBD2	TRBV11-3	.	TRBJ2-3	CASSLGLGGRTTDTQYF	TGTGCCAGCAGCTTAGGCCTAGGCGGGAGGACGACAGATACGCAGTATTTT
TRBD2	TRBV7-2	.	TRBJ2-1	CASSLIREGQFF	TGTGCCAGCAGCTTAATACGGGAGGGGCAGTTCTTC
.	TRBV6-5	.	TRBJ1-1	CASSYSDSTEAFF	TGTGCCAGCAGTTACTCTGACAGCACGGAAGCTTTCTTT
TRBD1	TRBV7-2	.	TRBJ2-2	CASRDRAAGELFF	TGTGCCAGCAGGGACAGGGCCGCCGGGGAGCTGTTTTTT
TRBD2	TRBV29-1	.	TRBJ2-2	CSVEAGDIPGELFF	TGCAGCGTTGAGGCGGGAGACATTCCCGGGGAGCTGTTTTTT
.	TRBV19	.	TRBJ2-3	CASTGTDTQYF	TGTGCCAGTACGGGTACCGATACGCAGTATTTT
.	TRBV27	.	TRBJ2-3	CASSNRGTDTQYF	TGTGCCAGCAGCAACAGGGGCACAGATACGCAGTATTTT
.	TRBV25-1	.	TRBJ1-6	CASSVGGGGNSPLHF	TGTGCCAGCAGTGTAGGAGGGGGGGGCAATTCACCCCTCCACTTT
TRBD1	TRBV28	.	TRBJ1-1	CASKTEGQGAGTEAFF	TGTGCCAGCAAAACAGAGGGACAGGGGGCGGGGACTGAAGCTTTCTTT
TRBD1	TRBV10-1	.	TRBJ2-7	CASSLAGTGAYEQYF	TGCGCCAGCAGCCTGGCCGGGACAGGAGCCTACGAGCAGTACTTC
.	TRBV5-1	.	TRBJ2-6	CASSSGLPSSGANVLTF	TGCGCCAGCAGCTCGGGACTCCCGAGCTCTGGGGCCAACGTCCTGACTTTC
TRBD1	TRBV30	.	TRBJ2-7	CAWTPDRGGYYEQYF	TGTGCCTGGACCCCGGACAGGGGAGGTTACTACGAGCAGTACTTC
TRBD2	TRBV27	.	TRBJ2-3	CASSSIYVAGSPDTQYF	TGTGCCAGCAGCTCGATCTACGTAGCGGGTTCCCCAGATACGCAGTATTTT
.	TRBV4-2	.	TRBJ2-7	CASSDIQTYEQYF	TGTGCCAGCAGCGATATTCAGACCTACGAGCAGTACTTC
.	TRBV29-1	.	TRBJ1-3	CSVGQNSGNTIYF	TGCAGCGTTGGCCAGAACTCTGGAAACACCATATATTTT
.	TRBV9	few	TRBJ2-2	CASSVGTGDGVTGELFF	TGTGCCAGCAGCGTAGGGACCGGGGATGGGGTCACCGGGGAGCTGTTTTTT
.	TRBV28	.	TRBJ1-1	CASSLVVRTSEAFF	TGTGCCAGCAGTTTGGTTGTCAGAACCAGTGAAGCTTTCTTT
TRBD1	TRBV28	few	TRBJ1-1	CASSLTGTGFTEAFF	TGTGCCAGCAGCCTAACCGGGACAGGGTTCACTGAAGCTTTCTTT
TRBD2	TRBV5-1	.	TRBJ2-4	CASSLAPQDRIAGSLGAKNIQYF	TGCGCCAGCAGCTTGGCCCCCCAGGATCGGATAGCGGGATCTCTTGGGGCCAAAAACATTCAGTACTTC
.	TRBV18	.	TRBJ1-1	CASSPREPLNTEAFF	TGTGCCAGCTCACCGAGGGAGCCCTTGAACACTGAAGCTTTCTTT
.	TRBV12-3/TRBV12-4	.	TRBJ1-2	CASSLRRGNGYTF	TGTGCCAGCAGCCTCAGAAGAGGCAATGGCTACACCTTC
.	TRBV9	.	TRBJ1-5	CASSVTNGPKYYQPQHF	TGTGCCAGCAGCGTAACGAATGGTCCTAAGTATTACCAGCCCCAGCATTTT
.	TRBV19	.	TRBJ1-1	CASIERARGTEAFF	TGTGCCAGTATAGAACGGGCGCGGGGCACTGAAGCTTTCTTT
.	TRBV19	.	TRBJ2-5	CASSALEGGEETQYF	TGTGCCAGTAGTGCCCTTGAGGGAGGTGAAGAGACCCAGTACTTC
.	TRBV28	.	TRBJ1-1	CASSFGGPNTEAFF	TGTGCCAGCAGTTTTGGGGGCCCGAACACTGAAGCTTTCTTT
TRBD2	TRBV5-1	.	TRBJ2-3	CASSPGRVGSTDTQYF	TGCGCCAGCAGCCCTGGGAGGGTCGGTAGCACAGATACGCAGTATTTT
.	TRBV27	.	TRBJ1-2	CANEIRVAGIFYGYTF	TGTGCCAACGAAATCAGGGTGGCGGGGATTTTTTATGGCTACACCTTC
.	TRBV6-1	.	TRBJ2-1	CASSEGLASGEQFF	TGTGCCAGCAGTGAGGGTCTAGCGTCGGGTGAGCAGTTCTTC
.	TRBV4-2	.	TRBJ1-5	CASSQGGAGAIGNQPQHF	TGTGCCAGCAGCCAAGGAGGGGCGGGGGCTATAGGCAATCAGCCCCAGCATTTT
.	TRBV10-3	.	TRBJ2-1	CAISESRGENNEQFF	TGTGCCATCAGTGAGTCACGTGGAGAGAACAATGAGCAGTTCTTC
TRBD2	TRBV30	.	TRBJ2-1	CAWSALSPSGKNEQFF	TGTGCCTGGAGTGCCCTTTCCCCTAGCGGGAAAAATGAGCAGTTCTTC
TRBD1	TRBV19	.	TRBJ1-3	CASTGTGLSGNTIYF	TGTGCCAGTACCGGGACAGGGCTCTCTGGAAACACCATATATTTT
.	TRBV28	.	TRBJ2-7	CASRPKGTGAYEQYF	TGTGCCAGCAGACCTAAAGGGACGGGAGCCTACGAGCAGTACTTC
TRBD1	TRBV6-5	.	TRBJ1-1	CASSRTGNTEAFF	TGTGCCAGCAGCCGGACAGGAAACACTGAAGCTTTCTTT